These 23 T cell receptor beta chains share one sample of origin, sequenced in a study. One entry per CDR3 protein, called by TCRdb with MiXCR from the RT-PCR reads. The table records hundreds of thousands of distinct CDR3 sequences, approximately 15% of them present only once. The sequencing sample was made of memory CD4+ T cells from blood. Receptors originate from a female donor in good health, serving as a healthy control.

The chain carries TRBV12-3 or TRBV12-4 and TRBJ2-5, with 9 bases matching TRBD1. After removal of 2 bases from V and 4 bases from J, the junction contained 5 bases not matched to a gene. CDR3 length equals 15 residues. CDR3 bases: TGTGCCAGCAGTTTACAAGGGACAGGGCCAGAGACCCAGTACTTC. Protein: CASSLQGTGPETQYF.

This clonotype was seen just once. The chain has TRBV27 and TRBJ1-1, with D unresolved. This CDR3 has 12 residues. Trimming stripped 8 bases from V and 4 bases from J, with 11 bases between. Per germline, CDR1 MNHEY and CDR2 SMNVEV (reference sequence). The CDR3 bases are TGTGCCAGCCGATCAATAGGCACTGAAGCTTTCTTT. It specifies CASRSIGTEAFF.

This clonotype was detected many times. The V and J genes are TRBV6-5 and TRBJ2-3, with 9 bases aligning to TRBD2. Germline CDR1 is MNHEY and CDR2 is SVGAGI. J lost 7 bases, V lost 6 bases, and 11 bases had no gene match. CDR3 length: 15 amino acids. The CDR3 DNA reads as TGTGCCAGCAGCCTCATAGCGGGAGCTGTAAATACGCAGTATTTT. The encoded protein is CASSLIAGAVNTQYF.

This clonotype was seen only once. The chain is built from TRBV7-6 and TRBJ2-1; TRBD1 or TRBD2 may be the D gene (7 bases each). This CDR3 has 16 amino acids. The V end was cut by 2 bases, the J end by 3 bases, with 14 bases between. In germline, CDR1 is SGHVS, CDR2 FNYEAQ. As DNA, the CDR3 is TGTGCCAGCAGCTTACAGGGGGGAGGGATCTACAATGAGCAGTTCTTC. Encoded protein: CASSLQGGGIYNEQFF.

The genes are TRBV6-6 and TRBJ2-7, with unresolved D. The CDR3 is 13 amino acids. Per germline, CDR1 MNHNY and CDR2 SVGAGI (reference sequence). The ends were cut back, 6 bases at V and 3 bases at J, with 12 bases in the middle. For the CDR3, the DNA is TGTGCCAGCAGCCAAGATTGGGGCTACGAGCAGTACTTC. Its protein product is CASSQDWGYEQYF.

The table lists this clonotype with many counts. The chain combines TRBV6-1 with TRBJ2-7; the match to TRBD1 covers 7 bases. This CDR3 comprises 17 residues. Trimming cost V 5 bases and J 4 bases; bases outside gene matches: 17. Looked up from germline, CDR1 is MNHNS and CDR2 is SASEGT. CDR3 coding DNA: TGTGCCAGCAGTCCTCGACTACGACAGGGAGCTATTTACGAGCAGTACTTC. Its translation is CASSPRLRQGAIYEQYF.

The chain has TRBV20-1 and TRBJ2-1, with 11 positions matching TRBD2. Trimming at V came to 3 bases and at J to 6 bases, leaving 19 bases not matched to a gene. The CDR3 extends over 19 amino acids. Germline CDR1 reads DFQATT; CDR2 reads SNEGSKA (reference sequence). CDR3: CSASIPPGLAASLGNEQFF. For the CDR3, the DNA is TGCAGTGCTAGTATCCCCCCGGGACTAGCGGCCTCCTTGGGCAATGAGCAGTTCTTC.

This clonotype was observed at least ten times. V gene TRBV20-1 combines with J gene TRBJ1-2, with D unclear. The CDR3 runs 14 residues. Looked up from germline, CDR1 is DFQATT and CDR2 is SNEGSKA (reference sequence). Deletions cut 2 bases from V and 2 bases from J, with 12 bases between. The CDR3 DNA sequence: TGCAGTGCTAGAAGGCAGGCAGTGAACTATGGCTACACCTTC. Encoded protein: CSARRQAVNYGYTF.

In its sample, this clonotype was seen a few times. The chain employs TRBV19 and TRBJ2-7, with 11 nucleotides matching TRBD2. The CDR3 is made up of 15 amino acids. Germline V gives CDR1 LNHDA, CDR2 SQIVND (reference sequence). The V segment lost 5 bases and the J segment 5 bases; nucleotides outside the gene matches: 8. The DNA for the CDR3 is TGTGCCAGTAGTCTACTAGCGGGAGTAGTCAACGAGCAGTACTTC. It yields the protein CASSLLAGVVNEQYF.

This clonotype was detected a few times. This rearrangement joins TRBV27 to TRBJ2-1, with TRBD2 matching 9 bases. The ends lost 6 bases at V and 0 bases at J; junction bases unmatched: 6. The germline V gene encodes CDR1 MNHEY and CDR2 SMNVEV (reference sequence). The CDR3 totals 16 residues. CDR3: CASRHTSGRSYNEQFF. CDR3 nucleotides: TGTGCCAGCAGGCACACTAGCGGGCGCTCCTACAATGAGCAGTTCTTC.

This clonotype was detected ten times or more. The rearrangement joins TRBV6-5 to TRBJ2-5; D not certain. V lost 6 bases and J lost 0, with 2 bases in between. Germline loops: CDR1 MNHEY, CDR2 SVGAGI. This CDR3 region has 11 residues. CDR3 loop: CASRYQETQYF. In DNA form, the CDR3 reads TGTGCCAGCAGGTACCAAGAGACCCAGTACTTC.

This clonotype was seen ten or more times. The V call is TRBV5-5, the J call TRBJ2-1; possibly TRBD1 for D (5 bases). Trimming stripped 5 bases from V and 7 bases from J, with 22 bases between. The CDR3 is made up of 16 amino acids. Per the germline V gene, CDR1 is SGHKS and CDR2 is YYEKEE (reference sequence). CDR3 nucleotide sequence: TGTGCCAGCAGTCACGCCACAAGGGGTGTAGTGAATGAGCAGTTCTTC. Protein product: CASSHATRGVVNEQFF.

This clonotype was recorded many times. The V and J genes are TRBV29-1 and TRBJ1-1; the D is unclear. The germline V and J ends were trimmed by 6 bases and 7 bases, with 9 bases remaining between them. The germline V gene has CDR1 SQVTM and CDR2 ANQGSEA. The CDR3 runs 10 residues. The CDR3 bases are TGCAGCGTAAAACAGATTGAAGCTTTCTTT. It codes for CSVKQIEAFF.

This clonotype was seen many times. The rearrangement joins TRBV7-2 to TRBJ2-7; 7 bases map to TRBD2. With 0 bases clipped from V and 2 bases from J, the junction kept 4 bases outside the gene matches. The CDR3 has 15 amino acids. Germline V gene sequence: CDR1 SGHTA, CDR2 FQGNSA. The CDR3: CASSLAPSGAYEQYF. The CDR3 coding sequence is TGTGCCAGCAGCTTAGCTCCTAGCGGAGCCTACGAGCAGTACTTC. Supplemented by reference TRBV7-2 and TRBJ2-7, the full variable domain reads GAGVSQSPSNKVTEKGKDVELRCDPISGHTALYWYRQSLGQGLEFLIYFQGNSAPDKSGLPSDRFSAERTGGSVSTLTIQRTQQEDSAVYLCASSLAPSGAYEQYFGPGTRLTVT.

A few counts support this clonotype. V and J are TRBV6-5 and TRBJ2-7; either TRBD1 or TRBD2 may fit D (5 bases each). Trimming took 5 bases from V and 6 from J, leaving 14 bases between them. This CDR3 has 13 amino acids. In germline, CDR1 is MNHEY, CDR2 SVGAGI. CDR3 protein: CASSSRPGTEQYF. The CDR3 bases are TGTGCCAGCAGTAGTCGCCCGGGGACCGAGCAGTACTTC.

This clonotype turned up a few times. The genes are TRBV11-2 and TRBJ2-1; 8 nucleotides align to TRBD2. This CDR3 is built from 13 residues. Losses at the gene ends were 3 bases for V and 7 bases for J; bases not matched to a gene: 2. Germline values: CDR1 SGHAT, CDR2 FQNNGV. CDR3 in DNA: TGTGCCAGCAGCTTTAGCGGGACTAATGAGCAGTTCTTC. This gives the protein CASSFSGTNEQFF. The whole variable domain, remainder taken from reference TRBV11-2 and TRBJ2-1, is EAGVAQSPRYKIIEKRQSVAFWCNPISGHATLYWYQQILGQGPKLLIQFQNNGVVDDSQLPKDRFSAERLKGVDSTLKIQPAKLEDSAVYLCASSFSGTNEQFFGPGTRLTVL.

This clonotype was counted ten times or more. The chain joins TRBV5-1 to TRBJ2-3; possible D gene TRBD1, 5 bases. This CDR3 has 13 amino acids. V lost 0 bases to trimming and J lost 6 bases, with 8 bases between them. CDR1 and CDR2 from the germline V gene are SGHRS and YFSETQ. CDR3 loop: CASSLGGLDTQYF. CDR3 in DNA: TGCGCCAGCAGCTTGGGGGGCCTGGATACGCAGTATTTT.

The chain couples TRBV28 to TRBJ1-5; the D gene is possibly TRBD1 (5 bases). The CDR3 has 13 residues. CDR1 is MDHEN, CDR2 SYDVKM, per germline. CDR3 nucleotide sequence: TGTGCTAGTCTTGTAGACAGTAATCAGCCCCAGCATTTT. As protein: CASLVDSNQPQHF.

The chain uses TRBV5-5 and TRBJ1-6; maybe TRBD1 (6 bases). From germline, CDR1 is SGHKS and CDR2 YYEKEE (reference sequence). This CDR3 is 15 amino acids long. V was trimmed by 4 bases and J by 8 bases, leaving 16 bases between them. Here the CDR3 DNA reads TGTGCCAGCAGCCCCACGGCGGCAGGGGATTCACCCCTCCACTTT. This gives the protein CASSPTAAGDSPLHF. Drawing the rest from reference TRBV5-5 and TRBJ1-6, the complete variable domain is DAGVTQSPTHLIKTRGQQVTLRCSPISGHKSVSWYQQVLGQGPQFIFQYYEKEERGRGNFPDRFSARQFPNYSSELNVNALLLGDSALYLCASSPTAAGDSPLHFGNGTRLTVT.

This clonotype was observed a handful of times. V gene TRBV4-3 combines with J gene TRBJ2-5; 8 positions match TRBD1. V trimming: 2 bases; J trimming: 4 bases; junction bases outside the gene matches: 6. Germline loops: CDR1 LGHNA, CDR2 YSLEER. The CDR3 contains 15 residues. The CDR3 DNA is TGCGCCAGCAGCCAATCGGGACAGGCGGGAGAGACCCAGTACTTC. Its protein is CASSQSGQAGETQYF.

The genes are TRBV5-1 and TRBJ1-2; 8 bases match TRBD1. V lost 3 bases, J lost 8 bases, and 15 bases stayed unmatched. CDR3 size: 16 residues. Germline loops: CDR1 SGHRS, CDR2 YFSETQ. The CDR3 DNA reads TGCGCCAGCAGCTCCTCGCACCCAGGGGGCGCGGCCGGCTACACCTTC. It codes for CASSSSHPGGAAGYTF.

V gene TRBV14 combines with J gene TRBJ2-7; 11 bases align to TRBD2. J was trimmed by 5 bases and V by 1 base; bases with no gene match: 4. CDR1 is SGHDN, CDR2 FVKESK, per germline. The CDR3 is made up of 15 amino acids. CDR3 in amino acids: CASSQGVAGGDEQYF. DNA of the CDR3: TGTGCCAGCAGCCAAGGAGTAGCGGGAGGGGACGAGCAGTACTTC.

This clonotype was observed a handful of times. Its ends do not fully match the called genes, so a read error is possible. The gene calls are TRBV10-3 and TRBJ2-7; D gene ambiguous. CDR1 ENHRY and CDR2 SYGVKD come from the germline V gene. The length of the CDR3 is 15 residues. The CDR3 region has the DNA TGTGCCATCAGTGAGTCATGGGCCCGCTCCCACGAGCAGTACTTC. Protein product: CAISESWARSHEQYF.